A single sample is the source of the 28 T cell receptor beta chains below, sequenced in a study of T-cell memory formation after mild COVID-19. In TCRdb, the 5' RACE reads were re-called with MiXCR into one record per CDR3 protein. This table has a few hundred thousand distinct CDR3 sequences, over 25% appearing once. Sample: PBMCs or a T cell subset sorted from them (not recorded which). Every receptor here comes from an adult woman who had mild COVID-19 (a few samples of this study predate the infection). Cell type and time point are not known.

The chain carries TRBV12-3 or TRBV12-4 and TRBJ2-1, with 8 bases lining up with TRBD2. The ends lost 1 base at V and 5 bases at J; junction bases unmatched: 7. The CDR3 totals 16 residues. This chain's CDR3 is CASSLEGGGPNNEQFF. CDR3 bases: TGTGCCAGCAGTTTAGAAGGCGGGGGGCCTAACAATGAGCAGTTCTTC.

This chain links TRBV2 with TRBJ2-2, with 7 bases matching TRBD1. Per germline, CDR1 SNHLY and CDR2 FYNNEI. This CDR3 comprises 14 residues. The V segment lost 5 bases and the J segment 3 bases; nucleotides outside the gene matches: 3. CDR3 sequence reads: CASSRQGYTGELFF. The CDR3 nucleotides are TGTGCCAGCAGTCGACAGGGCTACACCGGGGAGCTGTTTTTT.

The chain couples TRBV5-6 to TRBJ1-1; D uncertain. Trimming stripped 4 bases from V and 0 bases from J, with 10 bases between. CDR3 size: 14 residues. Germline V gives CDR1 SGHDT, CDR2 YYEEEE. The CDR3 here is CASSRHQVNTEAFF. CDR3 coding DNA: TGTGCCAGCAGCCGGCACCAGGTGAACACTGAAGCTTTCTTT.

The table lists this clonotype with a count of one. This chain uses TRBV29-1 with TRBJ2-5; D possibly corresponds to TRBD1 (5 bases). Trimming cost V 7 bases and J 1 base, with 10 bases left between them. The CDR3 extends over 12 amino acids. Germline-derived CDR1 and CDR2 are SQVTM and ANQGSEA. CDR3 coding DNA: TGCAGCGCCACGACAGCCCAAGAGACCCAGTACTTC. Its translation: CSATTAQETQYF.

This clonotype was seen more than once but under ten times. The CDR3 here is CASSPGGSGSYEQYF. For the CDR3, the DNA is TGTGCCAGCAGCCCCGGTGGTAGCGGGAGCTACGAGCAGTACTTC. The V call is TRBV9, the J call TRBJ2-7; 9 bases line up with TRBD2. Germline CDR1 SGDLS, CDR2 YYNGEE. The CDR3 is 15 residues long. J lost 3 bases, V lost 4 bases, and 8 bases had no gene match.

V and J are TRBV12-5 and TRBJ2-1, with a tentative D call TRBD1 (6 bases). Germline values: CDR1 LGHNT, CDR2 FRNRAP. This CDR3 is 15 amino acids long. V was clipped by 5 bases and J by 2 bases, with 13 bases between them. The CDR3 here is CASGTGSRPYNEQFF. CDR3 in DNA: TGTGCTAGTGGTACAGGGAGCCGGCCCTACAATGAGCAGTTCTTC.

This chain links TRBV4-1 with TRBJ1-6; D remains ambiguous. The CDR3 has 15 residues. V was trimmed by 1 base and J by 7 bases, leaving 11 bases between them. CDR1 and CDR2 (germline): MGHRA, YSYEKL. The CDR3 region has the DNA TGCGCCAGCAGCCAAGTTGACCGGCGAAATTCACCCCTCCACTTT. Translating gives CASSQVDRRNSPLHF.

This clonotype came up a few times. The gene calls are TRBV20-1 and TRBJ2-1, with 10 bases identical to TRBD1. CDR1 DFQATT and CDR2 SNEGSKA come from the germline V gene (reference sequence). This CDR3 has 14 amino acids. V lost 5 bases, J lost 7 bases, and 8 bases stayed unmatched. The CDR3 DNA reads as TGCAGTGCTGGGGACAGGGGCCTTGGGAATGAGCAGTTCTTC. This translates into CSAGDRGLGNEQFF.

V gene TRBV29-1 combines with J gene TRBJ1-4; D is uncertain. Trimming left V 5 bases short and J 4 bases short, with 11 bases between. Germline V lookup: CDR1 SQVTM, CDR2 ANQGSEA. CDR3 length: 13 amino acids. The DNA for the CDR3 is TGCAGCGTTCCGACCGAAGTTAATGAAAAACTGTTTTTT. This translates into CSVPTEVNEKLFF.

This clonotype was recorded a few times. CDR3 region: CASSVDVDTQYF. The CDR3 coding sequence is TGTGCCAGCAGCGTAGACGTAGATACGCAGTATTTT. The genes are TRBV9 and TRBJ2-3; D is uncertain. The CDR3 is 12 residues long. Looked up from germline, CDR1 is SGDLS and CDR2 is YYNGEE. The ends were cut back, 0 bases at V and 5 bases at J, with 4 bases in the middle.

J is TRBJ1-1 and V is TRBV20-1, with 10 positions matching TRBD1. The CDR3 spans 15 residues. The V segment lost 3 bases and the J segment 5 bases; nucleotides outside the gene matches: 9. Germline values: CDR1 DFQATT, CDR2 SNEGSKA (reference sequence). CDR3 in amino acids: CSARERQGANTEAFF. CDR3 DNA sequence: TGCAGTGCTAGGGAGAGACAGGGGGCAAATACTGAAGCTTTCTTT.

The V and J genes are TRBV25-1 and TRBJ2-1; D call uncertain. Germline values: CDR1 MGHDK, CDR2 SYGVNS. This CDR3 comprises 12 residues. The V and J ends lost 0 bases and 7 bases respectively, with 4 bases between them. In DNA form, the CDR3 reads TGTGCCAGCAGTGAATACGGTAATGAGCAGTTCTTC. Translation gives CASSEYGNEQFF.

This sequence joins TRBV11-2 and TRBJ2-3; no clear D. The CDR3 extends over 16 amino acids. V shed 3 bases and J shed 4 bases, with 17 bases lying between them. CDR1 SGHAT and CDR2 FQNNGV come from the germline V gene. As DNA, the CDR3 is TGTGCCAGCAGCTTGGGCGCCGTGAGGTATCCAGATACGCAGTATTTT. Translation gives CASSLGAVRYPDTQYF.

This clonotype came up a few times. The chain employs TRBV4-1 and TRBJ2-7; TRBD1 or TRBD2 may be the D gene (5 bases each). Trimming cost V 3 bases and J 0 bases, with 15 bases left between them. The CDR3 extends over 16 amino acids. Germline CDR1 reads MGHRA; CDR2 reads YSYEKL. CDR3 sequence reads: CASSQGERGHSYEQYF. CDR3 DNA: TGCGCCAGCAGCCAGGGGGAGAGGGGTCACTCCTACGAGCAGTACTTC.

This clonotype was recorded a few times. The chain carries TRBV12-3 or TRBV12-4 and TRBJ1-1; possible D gene TRBD1, 5 bases. Trimming pared 6 bases from V and 4 bases from J, leaving 12 bases between. This CDR3 has 13 residues. The CDR3 DNA reads TGTGCCAGCAGCCAGTACAGGCCCACTGAAGCTTTCTTT. The encoded protein is CASSQYRPTEAFF.

The chain recombines TRBV30 with TRBJ1-5, with 8 bases matching TRBD1. V shed 2 bases and J 4 bases; nucleotides not matched to a gene: 10. Germline lookup yields CDR1 GTSNPN and CDR2 SVGIG (reference sequence). The CDR3 is 16 amino acids. The chain's CDR3 is CAWSFNRGRRNQPQHF. CDR3 nucleotides: TGTGCCTGGAGTTTCAACAGGGGGAGGAGGAATCAGCCCCAGCATTTT. Full variable domain (missing parts from reference TRBV30 and TRBJ1-5): SQTIHQWPATLVQPVGSPLSLECTVEGTSNPNLYWYRQAAGRGLQLLFYSVGIGQISSEVPQNLSASRPQDRQFILSSKKLLLSDSGFYLCAWSFNRGRRNQPQHFGDGTRLSIL.

This clonotype was found once. V usage is TRBV5-1 and J usage is TRBJ2-7, with 7 nucleotides matching TRBD1. The CDR3 contains 17 residues. V was clipped by 2 bases and J by 0 bases; unmatched bases: 11. CDR1 SGHRS and CDR2 YFSETQ come from the germline V gene. CDR3 amino acids: CASSFPSGGPFSYEQYF. CDR3 nucleotide sequence: TGCGCCAGCAGCTTCCCCTCAGGGGGACCCTTCTCCTACGAGCAGTACTTC. Using reference TRBV5-1 and TRBJ2-7 for the parts outside the CDR3, the full variable domain is KAGVTQTPRYLIKTRGQQVTLSCSPISGHRSVSWYQQTPGQGLQFLFEYFSETQRNKGNFPGRFSGRQFSNSRSEMNVSTLELGDSALYLCASSFPSGGPFSYEQYFGPGTRLTVT.

This chain links TRBV20-1 with TRBJ2-7, with D perhaps TRBD2 (6 bases). Trimming took 2 bases from V and 0 from J, leaving 11 bases between them. This CDR3 is 14 amino acids long. From germline, CDR1 is DFQATT and CDR2 SNEGSKA (reference sequence). The CDR3 bases are TGCAGTGCTAGACCGGGACTGCACTCCTACGAGCAGTACTTC. As protein: CSARPGLHSYEQYF.

The chain is built from TRBV29-1 and TRBJ1-1; 9 bases match TRBD1. From germline, CDR1 is SQVTM and CDR2 ANQGSEA. The CDR3 loop spans 14 amino acids. V gave up 5 bases and J gave up 0 bases; unmatched junction bases: 4. CDR3 sequence: CSVLRTGVNTEAFF. The CDR3 DNA is TGCAGCGTTTTAAGGACAGGGGTGAACACTGAAGCTTTCTTT.

The chain recombines TRBV20-1 with TRBJ2-4; D unresolved. Germline V lookup: CDR1 DFQATT, CDR2 SNEGSKA (reference sequence). The length of the CDR3 is 14 residues. Deletions cut 1 base from V and 8 bases from J, with 15 bases between. The CDR3 DNA reads TGCAGTGCTAGAGTAGGTTACCTGAGAGACATTCAGTACTTC. Protein sequence: CSARVGYLRDIQYF.

In this sample, this clonotype turned up once. The V gene is TRBV9, the J gene TRBJ2-7, with D hard to call. Germline V lookup: CDR1 SGDLS, CDR2 YYNGEE. The ends were cut back, 0 bases at V and 6 bases at J, with 16 bases in the middle. The CDR3 covers 15 residues. The CDR3 coding sequence is TGTGCCAGCAGCGTAGCGGCCTCCAAACGGGTCGAGCAGTACTTC. Encoded protein: CASSVAASKRVEQYF.

This clonotype has more than one count but fewer than ten. The chain has TRBV13 and TRBJ2-7; D gene ambiguous. Germline assignment: CDR1 PRHDT and CDR2 FYEKMQ (reference sequence). The V end was cut by 0 bases, the J end by 1 base, with 7 bases between. CDR3 length equals 14 residues. CDR3 residues: CASSLGRKSYEQYF. The DNA of the CDR3 is TGTGCCAGCAGCTTAGGTAGGAAATCCTACGAGCAGTACTTC.

The chain recombines TRBV7-9 with TRBJ2-3; D gene ambiguous. The V end was cut by 8 bases, the J end by 9 bases, with 18 bases between. The CDR3 is 13 amino acids. CDR1 is SEHNR, CDR2 FQNEAQ, per germline (reference sequence). The CDR3 spells CASAGSQVDTQYF. The DNA for the CDR3 is TGTGCCAGCGCCGGGTCGCAAGTAGACACGCAGTATTTT.

The chain joins TRBV20-1 to TRBJ2-1; possibly TRBD2 for D (5 bases). This CDR3 spans 14 amino acids. The V and J ends lost 2 bases and 0 bases respectively, with 8 bases between them. Germline assignment: CDR1 DFQATT and CDR2 SNEGSKA (reference sequence). This CDR3 reads CSARSGSSYNEQFF. CDR3 sequence (DNA): TGCAGTGCTAGAAGTGGGAGCTCCTACAATGAGCAGTTCTTC.

The chain couples TRBV4-3 to TRBJ1-4, with D uncertain. CDR1 LGHNA and CDR2 YSLEER come from the germline V gene. The CDR3 runs to 15 residues. The germline V and J ends were trimmed by 0 bases and 0 bases, with 5 bases remaining between them. The chain's CDR3 is CASSQDSATNEKLFF. The CDR3 bases are TGCGCCAGCAGCCAAGATAGCGCAACTAATGAAAAACTGTTTTTT.

The chain combines TRBV10-3 with TRBJ2-1; D not resolved. Germline CDR1 reads ENHRY; CDR2 reads SYGVKD. The CDR3 has 13 amino acids. V lost 1 base to trimming and J lost 9 bases, with 10 bases between them. The CDR3 DNA is TGTGCCATCAGTGAGTATTCCGCGTTTGAGCAGTTCTTC. Encoded protein: CAISEYSAFEQFF.

This clonotype was observed a handful of times. The chain is built from TRBV7-9 and TRBJ1-1; the D is unclear. Trimming took 3 bases from V and 1 from J, leaving 12 bases between them. From germline, CDR1 is SEHNR and CDR2 FQNEAQ (reference sequence). The CDR3 length is 15 residues. The CDR3 DNA reads TGTGCCAGCAGCTTGCAAAACCGGGGGAACACTGAAGCTTTCTTT. It translates to CASSLQNRGNTEAFF.

This clonotype was counted between two and nine times. The chain couples TRBV4-1 to TRBJ2-7; 10 nucleotides match TRBD1. J lost 7 bases, V lost 5 bases, and 20 bases had no gene match. The CDR3 has 18 amino acids. Germline V gene data show CDR1 as MGHRA and CDR2 as YSYEKL. CDR3 DNA sequence: TGCGCCAGCAGCTATAGATTAACCCCGGGACAGGGGCTTTTTGAGCAGTACTTC. It specifies CASSYRLTPGQGLFEQYF.